This TCR beta chain derives from a study of cytomegalovirus exposure and HLA in healthy donors. Overall study results and limits: Testing in vitro showed three CMV-associated chains specific for CMV antigens. In a later analysis, first-cohort TCR clusters were found to tend to co-occur in the roughly 120 validation repertoires. The investigators catalogued 150 to 200 TCR beta chains as cytomegalovirus-associated.

About this clone itself: What it binds is not known.

This CDR3 has 17 residues. Germline values: CDR1 SGHVS, CDR2 FQNEAQ. With V trimmed by 6 bases and J by 7 bases, 14 bases remained unmatched. Clones were read by immunoSEQ multiplex PCR, and TCRdb kept only the in-frame ones, dropping some. This table holds 120,000 or so clones, more than 75% found once. Material: PBMCs. The sequence was collected from a woman aged 25 to 39 in good health and CMV-seronegative. The chain joins TRBV7-8 to TRBJ1-5; 11 positions agree with TRBD1. The DNA for the CDR3 is TGTGCCAGCAGTACCCAACCGGGGACAGGGGGGGAGCAGCCCCAGCATTTT. This translates into CASSTQPGTGGEQPQHF.